Shown below are 12 T cell receptor beta chains from a single sample sequenced in a study of regulatory T cells in long-lasting Graves disease (dated by TCRdb to 2020 to 2022). The sample's time point label, decoded: persistent/refractory GD, antithyroid drugs over 5 years with positive TRAb. For both TCR sequencing and RNA sequencing, RNA was extracted from PBMCs in TRIzol. The library was produced with multiplex PCR. The sequencer was an Illumina HiSeq 4000. CDR3 regions were amplified by Arm-PCR with iRepertoire HTBI primers to construct TCR beta libraries. TCRdb passed the public sequencing reads through fastp at Q25 and MiXCR, retaining productive beta sequences. Identical CDR3 proteins give one entry, which carries the most common genes and DNA. For this sample there are roughly 450,000 distinct CDR3 sequences; roughly a quarter appear just once. Roughly 28% of the sample goes to the ten largest clones.

Sequencing was performed on peripheral blood mononuclear cells (PBMCs), taken when the disease was refractory, from a patient treated with antithyroid drugs. The receptors stem from a female donor with Graves disease.

Turning to this clonotype: This could be a read error, since a much larger clone is one nucleotide away. The chain has TRBV20-1 and TRBJ1-2; 7 nucleotides align to TRBD1. J lost 8 bases, V lost 0 bases, and 12 bases had no gene match. Per germline, CDR1 DFQATT and CDR2 SNEGSKA (reference sequence). CDR3 length equals 15 residues. CDR3 residues: CSARDLWQGDGGYTF. The CDR3 DNA reads TGCAGTGCTAGAGATTTGTGGCAGGGGGATGGAGGCTACACCTTC.

This clonotype was counted between two and nine times. This chain uses TRBV6-1 with TRBJ1-5, with D maybe TRBD1 (6 bases). Deletions cut 6 bases from V and 6 bases from J, with 9 bases between. Germline V gene sequence: CDR1 MNHNS, CDR2 SASEGT. This CDR3 region has 12 residues. The CDR3 nucleotides are TGTGCCAGCAGCCAGGGGAGTCAGCCCCAGCATTTT. Translated: CASSQGSQPQHF.

This clonotype was detected many times. The rearrangement joins TRBV2 to TRBJ2-7; TRBD2 matches 10 bases. J was trimmed by 2 bases and V by 4 bases; bases with no gene match: 11. The CDR3 sequence is 17 residues long. From germline, CDR1 is SNHLY and CDR2 FYNNEI. CDR3 loop: CASSVQREGPRPYEQYF. The DNA for the CDR3 is TGTGCCAGCAGTGTCCAGCGGGAGGGCCCTCGCCCCTACGAGCAGTACTTC.

This clonotype has more than one count but fewer than ten. The V call is TRBV27, the J call TRBJ2-3; possible D gene TRBD1, 5 bases. The V and J ends lost 8 bases and 2 bases respectively, with 14 bases between them. Germline CDR1 and CDR2: MNHEY and SMNVEV (reference sequence). There are 14 residues in the CDR3. Written as DNA, the CDR3 is TGTGCCAGCGGTAGAAGGGGTACCACAGATACGCAGTATTTT. This encodes CASGRRGTTDTQYF.

For this clonotype: Relative to the germline gene, one junction end is altered; a read error may explain this. The rearrangement joins TRBV5-1 to TRBJ2-7, with D hard to call. Germline V gene data show CDR1 as SGHRS and CDR2 as YFSETQ. The CDR3 spans 12 residues. The CDR3, as DNA: TGTGCCAGCTCAAGAGCGCCCTACGAGCAGTACTTC. This codes for CASSRAPYEQYF.

This chain uses TRBV2 with TRBJ1-5, with 10 bases fitting TRBD1. The CDR3 spans 17 residues. Unmatched junction bases numbered 11, after V lost 5 bases and J lost 4 bases. From germline, CDR1 is SNHLY and CDR2 FYNNEI. DNA of the CDR3: TGTGCCAGCAGTCGGGGGACAGGGGCAGTTGGGAATCAGCCCCAGCATTTT. This encodes CASSRGTGAVGNQPQHF.

This clonotype has a handful of counts. The J gene is TRBJ2-2, the V gene TRBV5-5, with D unresolved. V shed 4 bases and J shed 6 bases, with 19 bases lying between them. The CDR3 is 16 residues long. Germline-derived CDR1 and CDR2 are SGHKS and YYEKEE (reference sequence). CDR3 nucleotide sequence: TGTGCCAGCAGCGGGTTACACCAAGCGCGGTCCGGGGAGCTGTTTTTT. Protein product: CASSGLHQARSGELFF.

This clonotype was recorded at least ten times. The chain employs TRBV28 and TRBJ2-5; the D gene is possibly TRBD1 (6 bases). Trimming took 9 bases from V and 1 from J, leaving 12 bases between them. This CDR3 has 13 amino acids. CDR1 MDHEN and CDR2 SYDVKM come from the germline V gene. CDR3 nucleotide sequence: TGTGCCAGTCAAGAAGGGGGCCAAGAGACCCAGTACTTC. Its protein product is CASQEGGQETQYF.

This clonotype showed up just a few times. This chain links TRBV7-3 with TRBJ2-5, with unresolved D. The CDR3 loop spans 13 amino acids. The V end was cut by 4 bases, the J end by 4 bases, with 10 bases between. The germline V gene encodes CDR1 SGHTA and CDR2 FQGTGA. CDR3 amino acids: CASSSTNLETQYF. The CDR3 DNA reads as TGTGCCAGCAGCTCTACGAACCTAGAGACCCAGTACTTC.

The rearrangement joins TRBV4-2 to TRBJ2-3; D unclear. The germline V gene has CDR1 LGHNA and CDR2 YNFKEQ. Trimming shortened V by 1 base and J by 2 bases, and 4 bases separated the two germline ends. The CDR3 loop spans 13 amino acids. The CDR3 here is CASSQVPTDTQYF. The CDR3, as DNA: TGTGCCAGCAGCCAAGTGCCCACAGATACGCAGTATTTT.

CDR3 coding DNA: TGTGCCTGGGACAGGTCTGGGAACACTGAAGCTTTCTTT. This encodes CAWDRSGNTEAFF. The chain combines TRBV30 with TRBJ1-1; possible D gene TRBD1, 6 bases. This CDR3 has 13 amino acids. V lost 5 bases to trimming and J lost 1 base, with 11 bases between them. Germline values: CDR1 GTSNPN, CDR2 SVGIG (reference sequence).

This clonotype was recorded at least ten times. The rearrangement uses TRBV28 and TRBJ2-7; 9 positions match TRBD2. CDR1 and CDR2 (germline): MDHEN, SYDVKM. CDR3 length: 15 residues. The J segment lost 3 bases and the V segment lost 6 bases, leaving 9 bases of the junction unmatched. DNA for the CDR3: TGTGCCAGCAGGGACCCTAGCGGGAAAGGCTACGAGCAGTACTTC. Its translation: CASRDPSGKGYEQYF.